Listed below are T cell receptor beta chains from one sample, sequenced in a study of naive and memory T cell subsets. TCRdb itself ran the UMI-ligation and nested PCR reads through MiXCR, one entry per CDR3 protein. The data show around 140,000 distinct CDR3 sequences, roughly 22% seen once. The sample taken for sequencing was naive CD4+ T cells from blood. These receptors all stem from a human donor in good health. Each CDR3 is given with its conserved first and last residue. Fields, in order: D gene, CDR3 length, clone size, J gene, V gene, CDR3 protein, CDR3 DNA. D genes are given only for firm matches. The size of a clone is reported for some rows only, either as once, few or many, or as a class for expanded clones.

NA | 13 | few | TRBJ2-7 | TRBV12-3/TRBV12-4 | CASSLPGNYEQYF | TGTGCCAGCAGTTTACCGGGGAACTACGAGCAGTACTTC
NA | 17 | NA | TRBJ2-1 | TRBV4-1 | CASSQDRGRAGGDEQFF | TGCGCCAGCAGCCAAGATCGGGGGAGGGCAGGGGGCGATGAGCAGTTCTTC
NA | 15 | NA | TRBJ1-1 | TRBV5-6 | CASSFTSVGRTEAFF | TGTGCCAGCAGCTTTACCTCTGTGGGTAGGACTGAAGCTTTCTTT
NA | 12 | NA | TRBJ2-7 | TRBV5-1 | CASSGVAYEQYF | TGCGCCAGCAGCGGGGTTGCCTACGAGCAGTACTTC
TRBD2 | 15 | few | TRBJ2-1 | TRBV5-1 | CASSLAAGSYNEQFF | TGCGCCAGCAGCTTGGCAGCGGGATCGTACAATGAGCAGTTCTTC
NA | 12 | many | TRBJ2-3 | TRBV20-1 | CSATDRTDTQYF | TGCAGTGCAACGGACCGCACAGATACGCAGTATTTT
TRBD2 | 18 | NA | TRBJ2-3 | TRBV5-6 | CASSLDGVLAGTTDTQYF | TGTGCCAGCAGCTTGGACGGAGTACTAGCGGGAACCACAGATACGCAGTATTTT
NA | 13 | NA | TRBJ1-1 | TRBV6-6 | CASSFSVNTEAFF | TGTGCCAGCAGCTTTAGCGTGAACACTGAAGCTTTCTTT
NA | 15 | NA | TRBJ2-3 | TRBV28 | CASIPGTAIGDTQYF | TGTGCCAGCATCCCCGGGACGGCGATCGGGGATACGCAGTATTTT
NA | 15 | few | TRBJ2-4 | TRBV7-8 | CASSPQLEGSYIQYF | TGTGCCAGCAGCCCCCAATTAGAGGGTTCTTACATTCAGTACTTC
NA | 12 | NA | TRBJ2-1 | TRBV5-6 | CASSLYMEEQFF | TGTGCCAGCAGCTTGTATATGGAGGAGCAGTTCTTC
NA | 13 | few | TRBJ1-1 | TRBV27 | CASRTKLNTEAFF | TGTGCCAGCAGAACTAAGTTGAACACTGAAGCTTTCTTT
NA | 16 | many | TRBJ2-3 | TRBV15 | CATSRGGGQYLVTQYF | TGTGCCACCAGCAGAGGGGGGGGACAGTATTTAGTTACGCAGTATTTT
NA | 16 | NA | TRBJ1-5 | TRBV20-1 | CSARTVTDRTNQPQHF | TGCAGTGCTAGGACGGTGACCGACCGTACCAATCAGCCCCAGCATTTT
TRBD2 | 14 | few | TRBJ2-5 | TRBV6-2/TRBV6-3 | CASTPREFLETQYF | TGTGCCAGCACCCCGCGGGAGTTCTTAGAGACCCAGTACTTC
NA | 12 | NA | TRBJ2-7 | TRBV6-2/TRBV6-3 | CASSSRVNEQYF | TGTGCCAGCAGTTCCCGCGTCAACGAGCAGTACTTC
NA | 14 | once | TRBJ1-5 | TRBV27 | CASSLGTGGQPQHF | TGCGCCAGCAGTTTAGGTACAGGAGGTCAGCCCCAGCATTTT
NA | 14 | few | TRBJ1-1 | TRBV3-1 | CASSQLRQNTEAFF | TGTGCCAGCAGCCAATTACGGCAGAACACTGAAGCTTTCTTT
NA | 14 | NA | TRBJ2-7 | TRBV6-6 | CASKRDPLPYEQYF | TGTGCCAGCAAACGGGACCCTCTTCCCTACGAGCAGTACTTC
NA | 15 | NA | TRBJ2-5 | TRBV28 | CASSSLFGGGETQYF | TGTGCCAGCAGTTCTCTTTTCGGGGGCGGAGAGACCCAGTACTTC
TRBD1 | 16 | few | TRBJ2-2 | TRBV24-1 | CATRPDRGLSTGELFF | TGTGCCACCAGGCCCGACAGGGGTCTAAGCACCGGGGAGCTGTTTTTT
NA | 17 | NA | TRBJ2-3 | TRBV7-8 | CASSYGALRPSTDTQYF | TGTGCCAGCAGTTACGGCGCGCTCAGGCCTAGCACAGATACGCAGTATTTT
NA | 13 | NA | TRBJ1-4 | TRBV7-9 | CASSLQENEKLFF | TGTGCCAGCAGCTTACAAGAAAATGAAAAACTGTTTTTT
TRBD2 | 15 | NA | TRBJ2-3 | TRBV5-1 | CASSLEGLAVDTQYF | TGCGCCAGCAGCTTGGAGGGACTAGCAGTGGATACGCAGTATTTT
TRBD2 | 15 | NA | TRBJ2-7 | TRBV6-5 | CASSYWGGTSFIPYF | TGTGCCAGCAGTTACTGGGGCGGGACTAGCTTTATTCCGTACTTC